One T cell receptor beta chain is described in this entry. Its antigen is undetermined. Per sample, some 93,000 TCR templates were assayed. Clones were sequenced by immunoSEQ multiplex PCR, and TCRdb holds only the in-frame ones, with some missing. Altogether about 110,000 clones are present, roughly 92% being singletons, with the ten largest covering 1% to 1.5%. The source of the sample is a study of siplizumab effects on memory and regulatory T cells. Looked up from germline, CDR1 is LNHDA and CDR2 is SQIVND (reference sequence). The CDR3 runs 16 residues. The V and J ends lost 3 bases and 6 bases, in that order; junction bases with no gene match: 10. Regarding the study as a whole: Tregs proliferating in siplizumab cultures lacked confirmation of their suppressive function. Greater diversity than memory cells seemed evident in naive T cells, which also appeared to be major alloresponse contributors. Alloreactive sequences from unstimulated CD4+ memory cells fell significantly with siplizumab.

The TCR was taken from a human donor in good health. Material for sequencing was CD4+ T cells sorted from blood. This chain links TRBV19 with TRBJ2-1; 8 nucleotides agree with TRBD2. DNA of the CDR3: TGTGCCAGTAGTATCCAAGCGGGGGTCCTTTCCAATGAGCAGTTCTTC. It encodes CASSIQAGVLSNEQFF. Using reference TRBV19 and TRBJ2-1 for the parts outside the CDR3, the full variable domain is DGGITQSPKYLFRKEGQNVTLSCEQNLNHDAMYWYRQDPGQGLRLIYYSQIVNDFQKGDIAEGYSVSREKKESFPLTVTSAQKNPTAFYLCASSIQAGVLSNEQFFGPGTRLTVL.